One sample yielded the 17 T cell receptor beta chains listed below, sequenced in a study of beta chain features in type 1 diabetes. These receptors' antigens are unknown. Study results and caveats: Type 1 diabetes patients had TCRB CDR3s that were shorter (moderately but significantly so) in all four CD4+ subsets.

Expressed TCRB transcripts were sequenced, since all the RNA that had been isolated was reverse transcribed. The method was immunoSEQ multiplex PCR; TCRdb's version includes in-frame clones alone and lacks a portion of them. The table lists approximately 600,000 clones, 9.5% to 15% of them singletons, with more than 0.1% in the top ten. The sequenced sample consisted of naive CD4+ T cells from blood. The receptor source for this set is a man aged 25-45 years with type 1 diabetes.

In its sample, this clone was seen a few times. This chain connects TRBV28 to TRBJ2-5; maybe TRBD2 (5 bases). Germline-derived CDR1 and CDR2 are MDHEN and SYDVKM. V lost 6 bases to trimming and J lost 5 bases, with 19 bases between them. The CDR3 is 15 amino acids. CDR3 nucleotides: TGTGCCAGCAGACGAGTGGTGTTAGGAGGCGAGACCCAGTACTTC. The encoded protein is CASRRVVLGGETQYF.

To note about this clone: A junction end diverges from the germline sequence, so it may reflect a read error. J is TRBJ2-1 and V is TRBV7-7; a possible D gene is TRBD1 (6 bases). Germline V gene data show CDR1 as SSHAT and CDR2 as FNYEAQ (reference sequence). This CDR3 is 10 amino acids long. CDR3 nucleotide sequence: TGTGCTAGCAGCGTCAGGGGAGAGTTCTTC. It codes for CASSVRGEFF.

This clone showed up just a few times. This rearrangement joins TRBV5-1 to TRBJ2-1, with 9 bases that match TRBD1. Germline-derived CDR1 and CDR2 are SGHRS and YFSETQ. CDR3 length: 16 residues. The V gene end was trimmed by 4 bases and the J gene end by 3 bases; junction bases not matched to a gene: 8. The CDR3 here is CASSAIGTGSYNEQFF. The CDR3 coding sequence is TGCGCCAGCAGCGCTATAGGGACAGGGAGCTACAATGAGCAGTTCTTC.

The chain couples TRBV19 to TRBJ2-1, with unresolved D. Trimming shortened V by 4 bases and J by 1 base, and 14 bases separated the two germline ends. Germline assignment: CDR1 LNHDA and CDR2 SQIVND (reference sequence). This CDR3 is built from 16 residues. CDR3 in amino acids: CASSTPEAGSYNEQFF. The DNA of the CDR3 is TGTGCCAGTAGTACCCCCGAAGCCGGGTCCTACAATGAGCAGTTCTTC. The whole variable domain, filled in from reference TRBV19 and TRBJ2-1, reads DGGITQSPKYLFRKEGQNVTLSCEQNLNHDAMYWYRQDPGQGLRLIYYSQIVNDFQKGDIAEGYSVSREKKESFPLTVTSAQKNPTAFYLCASSTPEAGSYNEQFFGPGTRLTVL.

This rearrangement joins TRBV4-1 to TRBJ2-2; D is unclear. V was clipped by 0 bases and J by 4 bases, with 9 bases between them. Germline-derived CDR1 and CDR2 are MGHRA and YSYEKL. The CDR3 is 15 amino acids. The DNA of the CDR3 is TGCGCCAGCAGCCAAGAACCTAGGGCCACCGGGGAGCTGTTTTTT. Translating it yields CASSQEPRATGELFF.

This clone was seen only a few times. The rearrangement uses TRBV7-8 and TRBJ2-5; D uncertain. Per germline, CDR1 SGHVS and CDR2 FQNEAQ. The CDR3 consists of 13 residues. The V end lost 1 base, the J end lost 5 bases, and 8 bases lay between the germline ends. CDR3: CASSLGFMETQYF. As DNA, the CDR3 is TGTGCCAGCAGCTTAGGGTTTATGGAGACCCAGTACTTC.

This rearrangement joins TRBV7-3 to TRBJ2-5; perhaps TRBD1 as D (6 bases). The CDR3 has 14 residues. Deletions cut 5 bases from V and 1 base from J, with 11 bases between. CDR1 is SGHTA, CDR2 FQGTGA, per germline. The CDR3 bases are TGTGCCAGCAGCCCCCAAGGGGGCCAAGAGACCCAGTACTTC. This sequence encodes CASSPQGGQETQYF.

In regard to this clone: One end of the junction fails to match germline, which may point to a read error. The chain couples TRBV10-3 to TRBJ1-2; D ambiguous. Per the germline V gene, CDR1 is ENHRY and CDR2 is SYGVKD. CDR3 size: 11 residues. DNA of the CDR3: TGTGCCAGCAGTGAAGAGCCGTCACCCACCTTC. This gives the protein CASSEEPSPTF.

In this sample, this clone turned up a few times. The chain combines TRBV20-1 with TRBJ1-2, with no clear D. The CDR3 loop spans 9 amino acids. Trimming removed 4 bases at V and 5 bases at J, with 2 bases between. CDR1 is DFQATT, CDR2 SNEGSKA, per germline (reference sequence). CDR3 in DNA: TGCAGTGCTACATATGGCTACACCTTC. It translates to CSATYGYTF.

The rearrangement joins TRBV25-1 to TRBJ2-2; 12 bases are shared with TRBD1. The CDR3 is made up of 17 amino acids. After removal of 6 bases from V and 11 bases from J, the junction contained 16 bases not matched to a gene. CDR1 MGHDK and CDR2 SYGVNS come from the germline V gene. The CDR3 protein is CASRDPGQGAAGGELFF. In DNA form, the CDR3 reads TGTGCCAGCAGGGACCCGGGACAGGGGGCTGCCGGCGGCGAGCTGTTTTTT. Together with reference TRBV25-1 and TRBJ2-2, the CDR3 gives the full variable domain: EADIYQTPRYLVIGTGKKITLECSQTMGHDKMYWYQQDPGMELHLIHYSYGVNSTEKGDLSSESTVSRIRTEHFPLTLESARPSHTSQYLCASRDPGQGAAGGELFFGEGSRLTVL.

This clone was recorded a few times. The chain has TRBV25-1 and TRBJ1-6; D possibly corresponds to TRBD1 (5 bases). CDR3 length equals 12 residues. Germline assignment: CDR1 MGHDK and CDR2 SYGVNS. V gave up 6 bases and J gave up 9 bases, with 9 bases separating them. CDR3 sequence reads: CASRDNSSPLHF. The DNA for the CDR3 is TGTGCCAGCAGGGACAACTCTTCACCCCTCCACTTT.

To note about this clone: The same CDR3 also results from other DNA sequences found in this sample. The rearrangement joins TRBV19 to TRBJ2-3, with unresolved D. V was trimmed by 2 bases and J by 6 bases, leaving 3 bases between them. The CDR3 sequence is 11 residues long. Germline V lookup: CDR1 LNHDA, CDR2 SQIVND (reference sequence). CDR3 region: CASSISDTQYF. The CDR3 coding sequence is TGTGCCAGTAGTATATCTGATACGCAGTATTTT.

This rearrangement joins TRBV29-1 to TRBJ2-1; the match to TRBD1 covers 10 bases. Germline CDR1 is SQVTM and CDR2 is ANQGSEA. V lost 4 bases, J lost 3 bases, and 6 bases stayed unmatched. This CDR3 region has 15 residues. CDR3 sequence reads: CSVASGTGVYNEQFF. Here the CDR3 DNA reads TGCAGCGTTGCTTCGGGGACAGGGGTCTACAATGAGCAGTTCTTC.

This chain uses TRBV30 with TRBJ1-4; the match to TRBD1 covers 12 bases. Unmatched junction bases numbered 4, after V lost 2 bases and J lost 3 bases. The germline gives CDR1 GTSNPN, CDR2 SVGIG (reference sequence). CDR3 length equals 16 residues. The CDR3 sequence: CAWSPGQGASNEKLFF. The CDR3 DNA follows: TGTGCCTGGAGTCCGGGACAGGGGGCGTCTAATGAAAAACTGTTTTTT.

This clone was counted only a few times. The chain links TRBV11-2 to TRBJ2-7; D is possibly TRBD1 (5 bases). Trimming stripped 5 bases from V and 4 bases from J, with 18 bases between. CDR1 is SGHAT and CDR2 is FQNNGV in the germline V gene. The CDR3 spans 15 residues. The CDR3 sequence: CASSQAPTATYEQYF. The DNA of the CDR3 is TGTGCCAGCAGCCAAGCCCCGACAGCTACTTACGAGCAGTACTTC.

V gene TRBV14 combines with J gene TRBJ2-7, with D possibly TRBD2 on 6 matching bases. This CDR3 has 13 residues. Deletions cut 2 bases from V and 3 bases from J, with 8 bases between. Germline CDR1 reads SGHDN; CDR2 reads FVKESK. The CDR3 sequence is CASSQSEGYEQYF. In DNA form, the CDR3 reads TGTGCCAGCAGCCAATCGGAGGGCTACGAGCAGTACTTC.

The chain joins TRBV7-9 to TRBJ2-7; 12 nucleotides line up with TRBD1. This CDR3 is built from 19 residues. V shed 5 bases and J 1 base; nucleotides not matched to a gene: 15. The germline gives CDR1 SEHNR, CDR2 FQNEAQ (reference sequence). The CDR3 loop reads CASSRPAGTGGERSYEQYF. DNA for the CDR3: TGTGCCAGCAGCCGTCCCGCCGGGACAGGGGGCGAGCGGTCCTACGAGCAGTACTTC.